This TCR beta chain is from a study of blood T cell repertoires in COVID-19. About the research overall: Acute and convalescent COVID-19 samples came from the United States, Italy and Spain. Nucleic acid was either cDNA or gDNA, and it came from T cells, B-cell-depleted T cells, or PBMCs.

Participants' reported clinical history set cohort assignment. Up to 2 weeks before entering the study, exposed participants had met a COVID-19 case. Germline-derived CDR1 and CDR2 are SGHTA and FQGNSA. CDR3 length: 16 amino acids. Unmatched junction bases numbered 13, after V lost 5 bases and J lost 4 bases. Sequencing used immunoSEQ multiplex PCR; TCRdb keeps in-frame clones, though not all of them. The repertoire consists of approximately 400,000 clones, with 80% to 95% occurring once and the leading ten covering over 0.7%. The sequencing sample was made of PBMCs or T cells enriched from blood (not recorded which). This chain links TRBV7-2 with TRBJ1-2; 7 bases line up with TRBD1. The sequence came from a woman between 40 and 50 years old who had been exposed to COVID-19. The CDR3, as DNA: TGTGCCAGCAGCCGTACAGGGACAGAGGGTAGCTATGGCTACACCTTC. The encoded protein is CASSRTGTEGSYGYTF.